This T cell receptor (beta chain) originates from a study of identical twins. Trimming shortened V by 3 bases and J by 4 bases, and 9 bases separated the two germline ends. CDR1 and CDR2 from the germline V gene are SQVTM and ANQGSEA. The CDR3 runs to 12 residues. A single record per CDR3 protein comes from TCRdb applying MiXCR to the 5' RACE reads. Of 700,000 or so distinct CDR3 sequences detected, 8.6% appear once; the ten largest clones hold around 0.98%. Study-wide results and caveats: Reduced insertions were recorded for abundant cord blood beta clonotypes, with no such pattern in memory repertoires.

Points on this clonotype: Its target is unknown.

These sequences were also reported in another study, on yellow fever vaccine responses in identical twins. That study adds: Twins' vaccine T cell response reportedly gave the appearance of partial convergence and partial personalization.

The sequenced sample was PBMCs. The TCR sequence derives from a young woman in good health. The V and J genes are TRBV29-1 and TRBJ1-2; D ambiguous. CDR3 residues: CSVDPRIYGYTF. The CDR3 DNA follows: TGCAGCGTTGACCCACGGATCTATGGCTACACCTTC.